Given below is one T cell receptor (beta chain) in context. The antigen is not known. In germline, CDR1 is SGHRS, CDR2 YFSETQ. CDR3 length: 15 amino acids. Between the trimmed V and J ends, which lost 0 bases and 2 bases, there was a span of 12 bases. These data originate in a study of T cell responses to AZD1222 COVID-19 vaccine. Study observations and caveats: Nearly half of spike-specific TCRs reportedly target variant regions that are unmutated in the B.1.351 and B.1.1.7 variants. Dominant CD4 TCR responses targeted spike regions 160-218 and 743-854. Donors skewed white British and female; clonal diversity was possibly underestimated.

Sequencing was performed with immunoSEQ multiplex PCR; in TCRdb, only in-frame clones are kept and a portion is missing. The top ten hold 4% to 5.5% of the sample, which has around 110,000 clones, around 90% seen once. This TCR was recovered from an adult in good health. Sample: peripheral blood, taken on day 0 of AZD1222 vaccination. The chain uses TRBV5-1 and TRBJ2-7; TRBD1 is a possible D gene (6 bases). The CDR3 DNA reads TGCGCCAGCAGCTTGGGGCCCGGACAGACCTACGAGCAGTACTTC. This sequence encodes CASSLGPGQTYEQYF.